The clone carrying this T cell receptor (beta chain) has just a few counts. What it binds is not known. The data belong to a study of blood T cells in healthy people across ages. Study observations and caveats: In older individuals, TCR beta diversity per million T cells was lower, falling roughly linearly with age. In these data, TCR beta diversity tracked strongly with naive T cell percentage.

PCR was performed a second time for about 6 to 12 cycles using a sample-barcoded 5' primer and a J-beta primer mix. TCRdb independently ran MiXCR on the 5' RACE reads; one entry per CDR3 protein. In the table there are some 1,000,000 distinct CDR3 sequences, roughly a quarter of which are singletons. J gave up 4 bases and V 4 bases, and 9 bases lay outside the gene matches. Looked up from germline, CDR1 is SNHLY and CDR2 is FYNNEI. The CDR3 length is 17 residues. The sample was also reused in another study, on T cells of mothers and their children. From that second work: No clone of persistent microchimeric T cells was detected.

The chain has TRBV2 and TRBJ2-2, with 10 nucleotides matching TRBD2. The origin of this receptor is a girl between 2 and 10 years old in good health. Sequences were obtained from blood. The CDR3 coding sequence is TGTGCCAGCAGTGGTACAGCGGGGGGGCTGAGCACCGGGGAGCTGTTTTTT. Translation gives CASSGTAGGLSTGELFF.